The 13 T cell receptor beta chains below were found in one sample sequenced in a study of identical twins. TCRdb used MiXCR to reprocess the 5' RACE reads, holding one entry per CDR3 protein. The table includes roughly 690,000 distinct CDR3 sequences, over 5% detected once. Sequencing used naive T cells sorted from blood. The receptors derive from a man between 18 and 29 years old in good health.

At least ten counts were recorded for this clonotype. The chain couples TRBV7-9 to TRBJ1-1; D is perhaps TRBD1 (5 bases). The CDR3 loop spans 11 amino acids. Per germline, CDR1 SEHNR and CDR2 FQNEAQ (reference sequence). Trimming removed 4 bases from V and 7 bases from J, with 7 bases in between. The CDR3 reads CASSYDSEAFF. As DNA, the CDR3 is TGTGCCAGCAGCTACGACAGTGAAGCTTTCTTT.

This clonotype was seen ten or more times. The rearrangement joins TRBV30 to TRBJ2-1, with TRBD2 matching 10 bases. CDR3 size: 17 residues. The V gene end was trimmed by 2 bases and the J gene end by 2 bases; junction bases not matched to a gene: 9. The germline gives CDR1 GTSNPN, CDR2 SVGIG (reference sequence). In nucleotides, the CDR3 is TGTGCCTGGAGTTATACGTTAGCGGGAGGCCCCTACAATGAGCAGTTCTTC. This encodes CAWSYTLAGGPYNEQFF.

This clonotype has more than one count but fewer than ten. This sequence joins TRBV15 and TRBJ2-5; D not certain. CDR1 is LNHNV, CDR2 YYDKDF, per germline (reference sequence). This CDR3 has 13 amino acids. V lost 0 bases to trimming and J lost 5 bases, with 7 bases between them. The CDR3 DNA reads as TGTGCCACCAGCAGAGAAGATCGGGAGACCCAGTACTTC. Amino acids: CATSREDRETQYF. Full variable domain (missing parts from reference TRBV15 and TRBJ2-5): DAMVIQNPRYQVTQFGKPVTLSCSQTLNHNVMYWYQQKSSQAPKLLFHYYDKDFNNEADTPDNFQSRRPNTSFCFLDIRSPGLGDTAMYLCATSREDRETQYFGPGTRLLVL.

This clonotype was counted only a few times. V is TRBV5-1 and J is TRBJ2-2, with D hard to call. The CDR3 spans 14 residues. Germline-derived CDR1 and CDR2 are SGHRS and YFSETQ. V was clipped by 3 bases and J by 6 bases, with 12 bases between them. CDR3 in DNA: TGCGCCAGCAGCTCTATACAGCGCTCCGGGGAGCTGTTTTTT. It translates to CASSSIQRSGELFF.

This clonotype was seen more than once but under ten times. This sequence joins TRBV12-3 or TRBV12-4 and TRBJ2-2, with TRBD2 matching over 7 bases. Trimming at V came to 5 bases and at J to 5 bases, leaving 8 bases not matched to a gene. CDR3 length: 15 residues. The CDR3 spells CASSRTPGRTGELFF. The DNA for the CDR3 is TGTGCCAGCAGTCGGACCCCCGGGAGGACCGGGGAGCTGTTTTTT.

This clonotype was detected many times. The genes are TRBV7-8 and TRBJ2-7; 9 nucleotides align to TRBD2. V lost 5 bases and J lost 2; bases outside the gene matches: 4. Germline V CDR1 and CDR2: SGHVS, FQNEAQ. This CDR3 contains 14 residues. In DNA, the CDR3 is TGTGCCAGCAGCGAGACTAGCGGAGCCTACGAGCAGTACGTC. It yields the protein CASSETSGAYEQYV.

This clonotype was seen many times. The chain employs TRBV5-1 and TRBJ2-5; TRBD2 matches 7 bases. The CDR3 spans 14 residues. Unmatched junction bases numbered 8, after V lost 4 bases and J lost 5 bases. Germline V gene sequence: CDR1 SGHRS, CDR2 YFSETQ. The DNA for the CDR3 is TGCGCCAGCAGCAGGGCGGGAGTAGGCGAGACCCAGTACTTC. Its translation: CASSRAGVGETQYF.

This rearrangement joins TRBV10-3 to TRBJ2-7; 10 bases map to TRBD2. J gave up 0 bases and V 2 bases, and 7 bases lay outside the gene matches. Germline V gene lookup returns CDR1 ENHRY and CDR2 SYGVKD. This CDR3 is built from 17 residues. CDR3 region: CAISEGVAGGASYEQYF. DNA for the CDR3: TGTGCCATCAGTGAGGGGGTAGCGGGAGGAGCCTCCTACGAGCAGTACTTC.

In its sample, this clonotype was seen a few times. The gene calls are TRBV20-1 and TRBJ1-1, with a weak D call TRBD1 (6 bases). CDR1 and CDR2 from the germline V gene are DFQATT and SNEGSKA (reference sequence). V lost 0 bases, J lost 4 bases, and 12 bases lay in between. The CDR3 loop spans 14 amino acids. CDR3 sequence (DNA): TGCAGTGCTAGAGATGGGGGAGGGGGCACTGAAGCTTTCTTT. This translates into CSARDGGGGTEAFF.

In its sample, this clonotype was seen many times. J is TRBJ1-6 and V is TRBV5-1, with 8 nucleotides matching TRBD1. The germline V gene encodes CDR1 SGHRS and CDR2 YFSETQ. V trimming: 5 bases; J trimming: 7 bases; junction bases outside the gene matches: 8. The length of the CDR3 is 15 residues. CDR3 region: CASRKLTGVNSPLHF. CDR3 DNA: TGCGCCAGCAGGAAGCTGACAGGGGTCAATTCACCCCTCCACTTT.

The V call is TRBV11-2, the J call TRBJ2-1; TRBD2 agrees at 9 bases. CDR1 SGHAT and CDR2 FQNNGV come from the germline V gene. The J segment lost 7 bases and the V segment lost 5 bases, leaving 9 bases of the junction unmatched. This CDR3 has 15 amino acids. The CDR3 loop is CASSRQREVWNEQFF. The CDR3 nucleotides read TGTGCCAGCAGCCGCCAGCGGGAGGTGTGGAATGAGCAGTTCTTC.

This clonotype was seen repeatedly, ten times or more. CDR3 bases: TGCAGTGCTAGGGGCGTCCAAGAGACCCAGTACTTC. Translating it yields CSARGVQETQYF. The rearrangement joins TRBV20-1 to TRBJ2-5; D is unclear. CDR3 length: 12 amino acids. With 3 bases removed from V and 1 base from J, the gap between germline ends came to 6 bases. The germline gives CDR1 DFQATT, CDR2 SNEGSKA (reference sequence).

This clonotype was seen repeatedly, ten times or more. The J gene is TRBJ2-1, the V gene TRBV6-2 or TRBV6-3, with D perhaps given as TRBD1 or TRBD2 (9 bases each). Between the trimmed V and J ends, which lost 6 bases and 7 bases, there was a span of 28 bases. CDR3 size: 18 residues. Germline V lookup: CDR1 MNHEY, CDR2 SVGEGT. The CDR3 is CASRKQGASSGMFNEQFF. CDR3 nucleotide sequence: TGTGCCAGCAGGAAACAGGGGGCGTCTAGCGGGATGTTTAATGAGCAGTTCTTC.